This T cell receptor beta chain stems from a study of CD8+CD57+ T cells in acquired aplastic anemia. Genomic DNA, the template, was used for profiling of the TCR beta VDJ and CDR3. TCRdb itself ran the reads through MiXCR, one entry per CDR3 protein. Of approximately 180,000 distinct CDR3 sequences listed, 48% are singletons. All patients picked for sequencing had shown, by flow cytometry, an expansion of CD8+CD57+ cells. V shed 7 bases and J shed 5 bases, with 20 bases lying between them. The V gene's germline CDR1 is KGHDR and CDR2 SFDVKD. This CDR3 contains 16 residues. The chain employs TRBV24-1 and TRBJ2-1; tentative D call: TRBD1 (5 bases). Sequencing was performed on sorted CD4+, CD8+, or CD8+CD57+ T cells (not recorded which) from PBMCs. This receptor was taken from a human donor with aplastic anemia. The CDR3 spells CATSSLARVENNEQFF. The CDR3 DNA follows: TGTGCCACCAGCAGCTTAGCCAGGGTTGAAAACAATGAGCAGTTCTTC.